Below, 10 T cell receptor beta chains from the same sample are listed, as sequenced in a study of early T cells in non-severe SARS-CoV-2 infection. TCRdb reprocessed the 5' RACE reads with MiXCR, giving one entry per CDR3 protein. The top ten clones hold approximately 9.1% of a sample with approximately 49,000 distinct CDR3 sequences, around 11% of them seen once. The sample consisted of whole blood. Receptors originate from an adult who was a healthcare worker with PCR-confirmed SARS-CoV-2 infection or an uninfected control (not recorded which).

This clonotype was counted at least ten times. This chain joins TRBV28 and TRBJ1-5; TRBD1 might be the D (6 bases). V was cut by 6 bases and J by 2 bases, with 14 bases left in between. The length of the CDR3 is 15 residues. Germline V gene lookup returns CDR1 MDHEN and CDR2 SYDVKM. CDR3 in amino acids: CASSLGQFGNQPQHF. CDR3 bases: TGTGCCAGCAGCCTAGGACAGTTTGGCAATCAGCCCCAGCATTTT.

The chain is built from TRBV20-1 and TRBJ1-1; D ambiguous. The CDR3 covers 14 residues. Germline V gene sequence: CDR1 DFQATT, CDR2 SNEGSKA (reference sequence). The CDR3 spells CNTETARGNTEAFF. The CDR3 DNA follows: TGCAATACCGAAACAGCCCGGGGGAACACTGAAGCTTTCTTT.

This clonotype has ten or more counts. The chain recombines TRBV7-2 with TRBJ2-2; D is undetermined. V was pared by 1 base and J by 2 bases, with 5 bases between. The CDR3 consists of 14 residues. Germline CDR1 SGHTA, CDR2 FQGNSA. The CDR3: CASSLEPNTGELFF. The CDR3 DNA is TGTGCCAGCAGCTTAGAACCAAACACCGGGGAGCTGTTTTTT.

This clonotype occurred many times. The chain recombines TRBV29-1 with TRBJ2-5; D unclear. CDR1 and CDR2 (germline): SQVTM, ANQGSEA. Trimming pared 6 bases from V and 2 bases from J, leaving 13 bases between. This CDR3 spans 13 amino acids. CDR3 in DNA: TGCAGCGTGAGACGCGATAGGCAAGAGACCCAGTACTTC. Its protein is CSVRRDRQETQYF.

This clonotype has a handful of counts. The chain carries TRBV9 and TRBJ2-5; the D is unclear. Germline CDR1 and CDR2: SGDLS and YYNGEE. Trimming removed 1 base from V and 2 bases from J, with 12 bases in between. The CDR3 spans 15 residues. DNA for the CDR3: TGTGCCAGCAGCGTATACCACGGACCTCAAGAGACCCAGTACTTC. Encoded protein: CASSVYHGPQETQYF.

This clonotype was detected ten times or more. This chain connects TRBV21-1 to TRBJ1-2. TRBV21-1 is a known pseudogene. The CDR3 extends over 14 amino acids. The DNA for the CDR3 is TGTGCCAGCAGCAAGGGCCAAACTTACGCGGGCTACACCTTC. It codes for CASSKGQTYAGYTF.

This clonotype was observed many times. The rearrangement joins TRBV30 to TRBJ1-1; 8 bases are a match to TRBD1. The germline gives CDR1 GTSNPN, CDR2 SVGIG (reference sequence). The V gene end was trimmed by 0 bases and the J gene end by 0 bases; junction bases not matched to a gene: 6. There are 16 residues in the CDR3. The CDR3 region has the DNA TGTGCCTGGAGTGTAGGGACAGGATTTATGAACACTGAAGCTTTCTTT. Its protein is CAWSVGTGFMNTEAFF.

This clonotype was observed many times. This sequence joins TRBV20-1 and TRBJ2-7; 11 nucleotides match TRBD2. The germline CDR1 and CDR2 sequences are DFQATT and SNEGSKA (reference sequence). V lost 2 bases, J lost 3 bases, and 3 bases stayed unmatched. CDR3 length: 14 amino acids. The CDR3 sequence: CSARLAGGLYEQYF. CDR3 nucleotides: TGCAGTGCTAGACTAGCGGGGGGTCTCTACGAGCAGTACTTC.

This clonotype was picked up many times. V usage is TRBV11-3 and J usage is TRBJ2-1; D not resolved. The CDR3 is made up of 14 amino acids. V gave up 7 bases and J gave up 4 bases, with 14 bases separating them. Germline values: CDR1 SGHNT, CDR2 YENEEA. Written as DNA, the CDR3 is TGTGCCAGCACCGACATGGTAGGTTACAATGAGCAGTTCTTC. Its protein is CASTDMVGYNEQFF.

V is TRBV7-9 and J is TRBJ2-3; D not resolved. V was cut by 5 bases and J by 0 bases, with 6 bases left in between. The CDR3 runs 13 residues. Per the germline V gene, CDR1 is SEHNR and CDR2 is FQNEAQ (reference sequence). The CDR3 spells CASSESSTDTQYF. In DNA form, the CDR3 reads TGTGCCAGCAGCGAGAGTAGCACAGATACGCAGTATTTT. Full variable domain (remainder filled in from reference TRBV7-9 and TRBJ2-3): DTGVSQNPRHKITKRGQNVTFRCDPISEHNRLYWYRQTLGQGPEFLTYFQNEAQLEKSRLLSDRFSAERPKGSFSTLEIQRTEQGDSAMYLCASSESSTDTQYFGPGTRLTVL.